Listed here are 18 T cell receptor beta chains from one sample, sequenced in a study of blood T cell repertoires in COVID-19. Measured with immunoSEQ multiplex PCR; TCRdb has only the in-frame clones, and not every one. This table has about 270,000 clones, approximately 85% appearing once. What was sequenced was PBMCs or T cells enriched from blood (not recorded which). Receptor source: a woman aged 45-65 years with acute COVID-19.

This sequence joins TRBV4-3 and TRBJ2-2; 7 bases are shared with TRBD2. V was pared by 4 bases and J by 3 bases, with 8 bases of the junction left unmatched. The CDR3 has 16 amino acids. Germline-derived CDR1 and CDR2 are LGHNA and YSLEER. DNA of the CDR3: TGCGCCAGCAGCCCCTGGGAGGGCGGGCACACCGGGGAGCTGTTTTTT. Its translation: CASSPWEGGHTGELFF.

The chain is built from TRBV4-3 and TRBJ1-6, with unresolved D. CDR1 LGHNA and CDR2 YSLEER come from the germline V gene. The V gene lost 0 bases and the J gene lost 10 bases, with 13 bases spanning the gap. The CDR3 runs to 15 residues. CDR3 loop: CASSQEQGSGSPLHF. The CDR3 DNA follows: TGCGCCAGCAGCCAAGAGCAAGGGTCGGGATCACCCCTCCACTTT.

The gene calls are TRBV9 and TRBJ2-2; D is perhaps TRBD2 (6 bases). The V gene's germline CDR1 is SGDLS and CDR2 YYNGEE. This CDR3 region has 15 residues. V lost 4 bases to trimming and J lost 1 base, with 11 bases between them. The CDR3 DNA is TGTGCCAGCAGCTCCGGCGGGGTGAACACCGGGGAGCTGTTTTTT. Amino acids: CASSSGGVNTGELFF.

The gene calls are TRBV30 and TRBJ2-7, with TRBD1 matching over 7 bases. V trimming: 3 bases; J trimming: 3 bases; junction bases outside the gene matches: 2. This CDR3 is built from 12 residues. The germline V gene encodes CDR1 GTSNPN and CDR2 SVGIG (reference sequence). The CDR3 coding sequence is TGTGCCTGGAGCGCAGGGGGCTACGAGCAGTACTTC. Its translation is CAWSAGGYEQYF.

The count of this clone is one. This sequence joins TRBV6-5 and TRBJ2-3, with a tentative D call TRBD2 (6 bases). The germline gives CDR1 MNHEY, CDR2 SVGAGI. The CDR3 length is 15 residues. V was cut by 5 bases and J by 1 base, with 13 bases left in between. CDR3 sequence reads: CASSRWGGGTDTQYF. CDR3 nucleotide sequence: TGTGCCAGCAGTAGGTGGGGAGGTGGCACAGATACGCAGTATTTT.

This chain joins TRBV19 and TRBJ1-1; possibly TRBD1 for D (5 bases). Germline-derived CDR1 and CDR2 are LNHDA and SQIVND (reference sequence). The V end was cut by 0 bases, the J end by 3 bases, with 11 bases between. The CDR3 extends over 15 amino acids. Here the CDR3 reads CASSIDLARDTEAFF. CDR3 sequence (DNA): TGTGCCAGTAGTATAGATTTGGCCAGGGACACTGAAGCTTTCTTT.

The CDR3 is CATSRGLPRETEAFF. CDR3 coding DNA: TGTGCCACCAGCAGAGGGTTACCTCGGGAGACTGAAGCTTTCTTT. The rearrangement uses TRBV15 and TRBJ1-1; no clear D gene. Trimming removed 1 base from V and 5 bases from J, with 14 bases in between. The CDR3 is made up of 15 amino acids. Germline values: CDR1 LNHNV, CDR2 YYDKDF (reference sequence).

This chain joins TRBV5-4 and TRBJ2-3; tentatively, D is TRBD1 (6 bases). The CDR3 runs to 17 residues. Germline-derived CDR1 and CDR2 are SGHNT and YYREEE (reference sequence). V dropped 6 bases and J dropped 6 bases, with 26 bases sitting between them. The CDR3 region is CASNFGGEVSPGDTQYF. CDR3 bases: TGTGCCAGCAACTTTGGGGGCGAGGTGTCCCCAGGGGATACGCAGTATTTT.

The chain uses TRBV12-5 and TRBJ2-3; 11 bases fit TRBD1. The CDR3 runs to 14 residues. Germline CDR1 reads LGHNT; CDR2 reads FRNRAP. J lost 7 bases, V lost 9 bases, and 9 bases had no gene match. The CDR3 reads CASAPGQGVNTQYF. CDR3 bases: TGTGCTAGCGCTCCGGGACAGGGGGTAAATACGCAGTATTTT.

J is TRBJ1-5 and V is TRBV12-3 or TRBV12-4; no clear D gene. The CDR3 spans 13 residues. With 0 bases removed from V and 5 bases from J, the gap between germline ends came to 5 bases. CDR3 in amino acids: CASSLAPYQPQHF. The CDR3 DNA follows: TGTGCCAGCAGTTTAGCCCCTTATCAGCCCCAGCATTTT.

V usage is TRBV7-9 and J usage is TRBJ1-6, with D possibly matching TRBD1 (5 bases). CDR1 and CDR2 from the germline V gene are SEHNR and FQNEAQ (reference sequence). This CDR3 spans 18 amino acids. Trimming took 1 base from V and 1 from J, leaving 14 bases between them. CDR3 loop: CASSLVRGLGSYNSPLHF. CDR3 DNA: TGTGCCAGCAGCTTAGTGAGGGGACTGGGGTCCTATAATTCACCCCTCCACTTT.

In its sample, this clone was seen a few times. This chain joins TRBV2 and TRBJ2-7; weak D call: TRBD2 (5 bases). V lost 4 bases to trimming and J lost 3 bases, with 13 bases between them. The CDR3 length is 14 residues. CDR1 SNHLY and CDR2 FYNNEI come from the germline V gene. CDR3 sequence (DNA): TGTGCCAGCAGTGTTCTCGGGGTGCACTACGAGCAGTACTTC. Translation: CASSVLGVHYEQYF.

The chain uses TRBV9 and TRBJ1-1, with unresolved D. This CDR3 region has 13 residues. Trimming cost V 4 bases and J 7 bases, with 14 bases left between them. Looked up from germline, CDR1 is SGDLS and CDR2 is YYNGEE. CDR3 nucleotide sequence: TGTGCCAGCAGCCCTAGCGGCGGGGTTGAAGCTTTCTTT. This encodes CASSPSGGVEAFF.

The J gene is TRBJ1-2, the V gene TRBV29-1, with 7 bases lining up with TRBD1. CDR1 and CDR2 (germline): SQVTM, ANQGSEA. The V gene end was trimmed by 3 bases and the J gene end by 7 bases; junction bases not matched to a gene: 8. The CDR3 covers 13 residues. The CDR3 loop reads CSVDGNRQGGYTF. The CDR3 region has the DNA TGCAGCGTTGACGGCAATCGACAGGGTGGCTACACCTTC.

CDR3 nucleotide sequence: TGTGCCAGCAGTGGTGGAGGGGTTTTACCCCTCCACTTT. It encodes CASSGGGVLPLHF. The genes are TRBV3-1 (or the pseudogene TRBV3-2) and TRBJ1-6, with D maybe TRBD1 (5 bases). V lost 6 bases to trimming and J lost 12 bases, with 15 bases between them. The V gene's germline CDR1 is LGHDT and CDR2 YNNKEL (reference sequence). The CDR3 loop spans 13 amino acids.

This clone was observed once. The chain joins TRBV5-1 to TRBJ2-7; possibly TRBD1 for D (6 bases). V shed 0 bases and J shed 2 bases, with 12 bases lying between them. The CDR3 loop spans 15 amino acids. The germline V gene has CDR1 SGHRS and CDR2 YFSETQ. As DNA, the CDR3 is TGCGCCAGCAGCTTGGGGGTCGGACAGACCTACGAGCAGTACTTC. Its protein is CASSLGVGQTYEQYF.

V usage is TRBV3-1 (or the pseudogene TRBV3-2) and J usage is TRBJ1-2; D remains unclear. Germline CDR1 and CDR2: LGHDT and YNNKEL (reference sequence). The length of the CDR3 is 14 residues. V was shortened by 4 bases and J by 4 bases, with 13 bases between the two germline ends. CDR3 nucleotides: TGTGCCAGCAGCCTTGCCGGCAGAGGCTATGGCTACACCTTC. It encodes CASSLAGRGYGYTF.

CDR3 region: CASSTTRGYTF. The CDR3 DNA reads as TGTGCCAGCAGTACGACAAGAGGCTACACCTTC. The chain employs TRBV6-2 or TRBV6-3 and TRBJ1-2; D is uncertain. Trimming took off 5 bases at V and 8 bases at J, with 9 bases between the two ends. The germline CDR1 and CDR2 sequences are MNHEY and SVGEGT. The CDR3 contains 11 residues.